The 6 T cell receptor beta chains given below trace back to one sample, sequenced in a study of T cells in Graves' hyperthyroidism and ophthalmopathy. It was RNA transcripts that yielded the amplified TCR beta CDR3 regions. HTBI primers were the set used in a first-round RT-PCR of the TCR CDR3. TCRdb reanalysed the multiplex PCR reads using MiXCR and keeps one entry per CDR3 protein. The sample consists of roughly 240,000 distinct CDR3 sequences, approximately 25% of them appearing once. What was sequenced was blood. The receptors derive from a middle-aged woman with Graves' ophthalmopathy.

This chain joins TRBV12-3 or TRBV12-4 and TRBJ1-1; 8 bases map to TRBD1. J lost 10 bases, V lost 6 bases, and 13 bases had no gene match. There are 14 residues in the CDR3. The DNA of the CDR3 is TGTGCCAGCAGCACGACAGGGGTTTCTTCGATAGCTTTCTTT. Amino acid sequence: CASSTTGVSSIAFF.

The DNA of the CDR3 is TGTGCCAGCAGTTCCGGCAAGAAGGACATTGAAGCTTTCTTT. This sequence encodes CASSSGKKDIEAFF. J is TRBJ1-1 and V is TRBV12-3 or TRBV12-4; D is possibly TRBD1 (5 bases). The CDR3 covers 14 residues. Trimming pared 4 bases from V and 7 bases from J, leaving 16 bases between.

This clonotype was seen repeatedly, ten times or more. The chain links TRBV4-2 to TRBJ1-2, with 9 nucleotides matching TRBD1. Germline loops: CDR1 LGHNA, CDR2 YNFKEQ. This CDR3 region has 15 residues. V dropped 5 bases and J dropped 8; count of bases not matched to a gene: 12. CDR3: CASSDQQGAGDGYTF. As DNA, the CDR3 is TGTGCCAGCAGCGATCAACAGGGGGCGGGAGACGGCTACACCTTC.

The chain employs TRBV6-1 and TRBJ2-7, with 8 bases identical to TRBD1. This CDR3 contains 14 residues. The junction had 8 bases not matched to a gene; V was cut back by 5 bases and J by 5 bases. In germline, CDR1 is MNHNS, CDR2 SASEGT. DNA for the CDR3: TGTGCCAGCAGTCGCGGACAGGGAAGAAACGAGCAGTACTTC. Its protein is CASSRGQGRNEQYF.

This clonotype was counted at least ten times. The chain carries TRBV28 and TRBJ1-5, with TRBD1 matching 8 bases. The CDR3 has 18 residues. Trimming cost V 3 bases and J 3 bases; bases outside gene matches: 13. Germline values: CDR1 MDHEN, CDR2 SYDVKM. The CDR3: CASSFRRADRENNQPQHF. The CDR3 DNA reads as TGTGCCAGCAGTTTCCGGAGGGCGGACAGGGAAAACAATCAGCCCCAGCATTTT.

This clonotype was detected many times. The rearrangement joins TRBV7-2 to TRBJ2-5; 11 bases line up with TRBD2. Germline loops: CDR1 SGHTA, CDR2 FQGNSA. This CDR3 is 16 amino acids long. Unmatched junction bases numbered 4, after V lost 4 bases and J lost 0 bases. The CDR3 nucleotides read TGTGCCAGCAGCTCCTCTAGCGGGAGGAACCAAGAGACCCAGTACTTC. Translating gives CASSSSSGRNQETQYF. Variable domain in full (rest from reference TRBV7-2 and TRBJ2-5): GAGVSQSPSNKVTEKGKDVELRCDPISGHTALYWYRQSLGQGLEFLIYFQGNSAPDKSGLPSDRFSAERTGGSVSTLTIQRTQQEDSAVYLCASSSSSGRNQETQYFGPGTRLLVL.